The 10 T cell receptor beta chains reported below all come from one sample, sequenced in a study of immune cell composition in non-small cell lung cancer. The assay was immunoSEQ multiplex PCR, and TCRdb's table has in-frame clones only and misses some. In the table there are fewer than 2,500 clones, roughly four fifths of which are singletons. These data are also associated with another study on CD4 T cells in lung cancer.

Sample: lung tumor tissue. These TCRs come from a human donor with non-small cell lung cancer.

This sequence joins TRBV6-5 and TRBJ2-3, with D possibly TRBD2 on 6 matching bases. V lost 0 bases and J lost 4, with 11 bases in between. The CDR3 is made up of 15 amino acids. Germline values: CDR1 MNHEY, CDR2 SVGAGI. The CDR3 loop is CASSYSGGEADTQYF. The DNA of the CDR3 is TGTGCCAGCAGTTACTCGGGGGGAGAGGCAGATACGCAGTATTTT.

This rearrangement joins TRBV19 to TRBJ2-5; 10 positions agree with TRBD2. This CDR3 region has 14 residues. The germline V gene has CDR1 LNHDA and CDR2 SQIVND (reference sequence). The J segment lost 4 bases and the V segment lost 5 bases, leaving 4 bases of the junction unmatched. The CDR3 here is CASSAGLALETQYF. As DNA, the CDR3 is TGTGCCAGTAGTGCGGGACTAGCGCTAGAGACCCAGTACTTC.

The chain is built from TRBV18 and TRBJ2-6; 7 nucleotides line up with TRBD2. CDR1 and CDR2 from the germline V gene are KGHSH and LQKENI. This CDR3 comprises 16 residues. With 3 bases clipped from V and 1 base from J, the junction kept 3 bases outside the gene matches. CDR3 DNA: TGTGCCAGCTCACCCCCGCGGGGGTCTGGGGCCAACGTCCTGACTTTC. This codes for CASSPPRGSGANVLTF.

The rearrangement uses TRBV6-6 and TRBJ2-3; D may be TRBD2 (6 bases). This CDR3 is built from 14 residues. CDR1 and CDR2 (germline): MNHNY, SVGAGI (reference sequence). The ends were cut back, 6 bases at V and 5 bases at J, with 15 bases in the middle. CDR3 sequence: CASRHSGPEDTQYF. The CDR3 DNA follows: TGTGCCAGCAGACACAGCGGGCCGGAAGATACGCAGTATTTT.

This clone is a singleton in its sample. The chain recombines TRBV6-6 with TRBJ2-1; D is possibly TRBD1 (6 bases). The V and J ends lost 5 bases and 1 base respectively, with 12 bases between them. Germline assignment: CDR1 MNHNY and CDR2 SVGAGI (reference sequence). The length of the CDR3 is 15 residues. DNA of the CDR3: TGTGCCAGCAGTCCACCGACAGGTTCCTACAATGAGCAGTTCTTC. Its protein is CASSPPTGSYNEQFF.

This chain connects TRBV28 to TRBJ2-7; a weak D match, TRBD1 (5 bases). There are 16 residues in the CDR3. Trimming removed 5 bases at V and 4 bases at J, with 21 bases between. The germline V gene encodes CDR1 MDHEN and CDR2 SYDVKM. CDR3 nucleotides: TGTGCCAGCAGTGCTCATGGAGCAGGGCCGCTTTACGAGCAGTACTTC. This gives the protein CASSAHGAGPLYEQYF.

V is TRBV18 and J is TRBJ1-5; 7 bases agree with TRBD1. CDR1 is KGHSH and CDR2 is LQKENI in the germline V gene. CDR3 length equals 17 residues. V trimming: 3 bases; J trimming: 3 bases; junction bases outside the gene matches: 11. The CDR3 sequence: CASSPLDRVGSNQPQHF. The DNA of the CDR3 is TGTGCCAGCTCACCCCTCGACAGGGTAGGGTCCAATCAGCCCCAGCATTTT.

This clone was found a few times. The chain joins TRBV28 to TRBJ1-5; TRBD1 might be the D (5 bases). V was shortened by 7 bases and J by 2 bases, with 15 bases between the two germline ends. The germline gives CDR1 MDHEN, CDR2 SYDVKM. The CDR3 consists of 15 residues. The CDR3 sequence is CASTRQGRGNQPQHF. The DNA of the CDR3 is TGTGCCAGCACAAGGCAGGGCAGGGGCAATCAGCCCCAGCATTTT.

This clone was recorded a few times. This chain connects TRBV6-1 to TRBJ1-2; D is unclear. The CDR3 extends over 11 amino acids. V lost 4 bases, J lost 4 bases, and 4 bases lay in between. Per the germline V gene, CDR1 is MNHNS and CDR2 is SASEGT. DNA of the CDR3: TGTGCCAGCAGTGGGAGCTATGGCTACACCTTC. Its translation: CASSGSYGYTF.

This clone has just a few counts. The chain carries TRBV5-4 and TRBJ2-3; 9 positions match TRBD1. The CDR3 loop spans 12 amino acids. Germline CDR1 SGHNT, CDR2 YYREEE (reference sequence). Unmatched junction bases numbered 7, after V lost 4 bases and J lost 13 bases. CDR3 amino acids: CASSVGQGREYF. The CDR3 region has the DNA TGTGCCAGCAGCGTCGGACAGGGGAGGGAGTATTTT. The whole variable domain, filled in from reference TRBV5-4 and TRBJ2-3, reads ETGVTQSPTHLIKTRGQQVTLRCSSQSGHNTVSWYQQALGQGPQFIFQYYREEENGRGNFPPRFSGLQFPNYSSELNVNALELDDSALYLCASSVGQGREYFGPGTRLTVL.